This T cell receptor (beta chain) was sequenced during a study of CXCR3-negative and CXCR3-positive naive CD8 T cells. Study overall: Per-library TRB read counts averaged about 1.5 +/- 0.3 million, adding up to about 140 million in total. Study-level points and caveats: The TRBV-TRBJ usage of naive CXCR3-negative and CXCR3-positive cells was similar, but that of memory cells differed. Diversity was high in both naive subsets and much lower in memory cells.

On this clonotype itself: The antigen remains undetermined.

UMI-labeled TRB cDNA libraries were prepared by 5' RACE. Each CDR3 protein gets one entry in TCRdb, which reprocessed the 5' RACE reads and gives no DNA. This sample's table has 45,000 to 65,000 distinct CDR3 sequences. Researchers sorted under 350,000 cells of each CD8+ T cell subset in triplicate. CDR3 length: 14 residues. Germline V gene sequence: CDR1 LNHNV, CDR2 YYDKDF (reference sequence). The TCR was taken from a human donor in good health. Some clones in this sample may be carry-over from other donors' samples. Sequenced sample: memory CD8+ T cells from blood. This chain uses TRBV15 with TRBJ2-2. The CDR3 here is CATLSPANTGELFF. The full variable domain, completed using reference TRBV15 and TRBJ2-2, is DAMVIQNPRYQVTQFGKPVTLSCSQTLNHNVMYWYQQKSSQAPKLLFHYYDKDFNNEADTPDNFQSRRPNTSFCFLDIRSPGLGDTAMYLCATLSPANTGELFFGEGSRLTVL.